The present entry profiles one TCR beta chain with its context. The antigen is undetermined. Using immunoSEQ multiplex PCR, the repertoire was profiled, and TCRdb retains in-frame clones only, with some absent. The data show 80,000 to 95,000 clones, 87% seen once. This specimen belongs to a study of OX40 agonist ivuxolimab in advanced cancers. Study in general: The dose of intravenous ivuxolimab that patients received every 2 weeks ranged from 0.01 to 10 mg/kg. Having had anti-PD-1, anti-PD-L1 or anti-CTLA-4 therapy before was allowed, and roughly 40% had some.

Points from the study as a whole: Undetermined was the antigen specificity of the expanded peripheral T cells.

Trimming shortened V by 3 bases and J by 4 bases, and 22 bases separated the two germline ends. Germline assignment: CDR1 SGDLS and CDR2 YYNGEE. The CDR3 is 17 residues long. The sample in question was CD4+ or CD8+ T cells sorted from blood, obtained in a trial of the OX40 agonist ivuxolimab. The gene calls are TRBV9 and TRBJ1-2; D may be TRBD1 (6 bases). This TCR was sampled from an adult with an advanced solid tumor such as melanoma, head and neck, liver or kidney cancer. CDR3 in DNA: TGTGCCAGCAGCGGACTCCATCTAGGGGGGTATGGCTATGGCTACACCTTC. Its translation is CASSGLHLGGYGYGYTF.